The sequence of this T cell receptor (beta chain) was determined in a study of T-cell reconstitution after alpha-beta-depleted transplantation in children. Whole-study results and caveats: Alpha-beta T cells present about two months after transplant were reported to originate from several hundred expanded graft clones. Among T cells one year after transplant, newly produced cells accounted for most counts and diversity.

Unique molecular identifiers were incorporated when the TCRbeta library was constructed. Via MiXCR, TCRdb re-called the PCR reads, giving one row per CDR3 protein. The data show about 210,000 distinct CDR3 sequences, approximately 17% seen once. The CDR3 is 13 amino acids. With V trimmed by 7 bases and J by 4 bases, 6 bases remained unmatched. CDR1 is MNHNY and CDR2 is SVGAGI in the germline V gene (reference sequence). This clonotype came up many times. Its specificity is not known. The V and J genes are TRBV6-6 and TRBJ2-7, with 8 bases that match TRBD1. Here the sequenced sample was PBMCs, mostly from graft donor cells, taken 360 days after TCRalphabeta/CD19-depleted stem cell transplant. This clonotype was sampled from a male patient under 10 years old who had a stem cell transplant for acute lymphoblastic leukemia, so the T cells may come from the graft donor. Here the CDR3 DNA reads TGTGCCAGCACCGGAACAGGGGGATACGAGCAGTACTTC. This gives the protein CASTGTGGYEQYF.